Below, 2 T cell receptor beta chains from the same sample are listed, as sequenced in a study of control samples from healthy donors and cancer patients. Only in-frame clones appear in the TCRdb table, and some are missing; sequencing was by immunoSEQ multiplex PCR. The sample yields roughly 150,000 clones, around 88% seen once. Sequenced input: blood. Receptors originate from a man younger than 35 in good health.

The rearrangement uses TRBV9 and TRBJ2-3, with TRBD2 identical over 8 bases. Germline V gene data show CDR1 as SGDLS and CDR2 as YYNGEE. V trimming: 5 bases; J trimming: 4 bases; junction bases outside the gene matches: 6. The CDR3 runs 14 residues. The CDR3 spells CASSRGGVADTQYF. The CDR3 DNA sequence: TGTGCCAGCAGTCGGGGGGGCGTCGCAGATACGCAGTATTTT.

In DNA, the CDR3 is TGTGCCAGCGCCGATCGCTACAATGAGCAGTTCTTC. This gives the protein CASADRYNEQFF. This chain links TRBV6-6 with TRBJ2-1; no clear D. The CDR3 spans 12 residues. Germline V gene data show CDR1 as MNHNY and CDR2 as SVGAGI (reference sequence). Trimming shortened V by 8 bases and J by 3 bases, and 8 bases separated the two germline ends.